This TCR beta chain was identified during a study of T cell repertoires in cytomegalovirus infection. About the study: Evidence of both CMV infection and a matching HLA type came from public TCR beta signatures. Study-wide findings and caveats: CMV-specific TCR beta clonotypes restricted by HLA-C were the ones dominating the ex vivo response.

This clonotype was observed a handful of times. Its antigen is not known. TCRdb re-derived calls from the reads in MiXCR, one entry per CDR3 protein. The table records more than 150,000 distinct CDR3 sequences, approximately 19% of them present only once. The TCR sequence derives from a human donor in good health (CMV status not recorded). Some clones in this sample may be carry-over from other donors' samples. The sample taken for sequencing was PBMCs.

CDR3 nucleotide sequence: TGTGCCAGCAGTTTACCGGGAGGGCCCACCTACGAGCAGTACTTC. It translates to CASSLPGGPTYEQYF. V usage is TRBV27 and J usage is TRBJ2-7; 8 bases fit TRBD2. This CDR3 is built from 15 residues. CDR1 and CDR2 from the germline V gene are MNHEY and SMNVEV (reference sequence). V was clipped by 2 bases and J by 2 bases; unmatched bases: 5.